Below are 18 T cell receptor beta chains sequenced from a single sample in a study of shared clonotypes between healthy human individuals. Produced via immunoSEQ multiplex PCR; TCRdb's table is partial and in-frame only. The sample has 1,500,000 or so clones; roughly 98.5% are singletons. Material: naive CD4+ T cells sorted from blood. Subset defined: CD45RA+ positively selected. These receptors originate from a young man in good health.

The chain is built from TRBV19 and TRBJ2-3; D ambiguous. The CDR3 loop spans 13 amino acids. Germline V lookup: CDR1 LNHDA, CDR2 SQIVND (reference sequence). V was pared by 7 bases and J by 0 bases, with 8 bases between. The CDR3 nucleotides read TGTGCCAGTACCCACAAGAGCACAGATACGCAGTATTTT. This sequence encodes CASTHKSTDTQYF.

The CDR3 nucleotides read TGTGCCTGGAGGACACTAGGGGGCACCGGGGAGCTGTTTTTT. Its translation is CAWRTLGGTGELFF. The chain couples TRBV30 to TRBJ2-2; weak D call: TRBD1 (6 bases). The CDR3 consists of 14 residues. Germline V lookup: CDR1 GTSNPN, CDR2 SVGIG (reference sequence). V lost 3 bases and J lost 4, with 12 bases in between.

V usage is TRBV5-4 and J usage is TRBJ1-2; weak D call: TRBD1 (6 bases). The V end was cut by 2 bases, the J end by 7 bases, with 12 bases between. Germline assignment: CDR1 SGHNT and CDR2 YYREEE (reference sequence). This CDR3 contains 13 residues. Here the CDR3 reads CASSFYDRIGYTF. As DNA, the CDR3 is TGTGCCAGCAGCTTTTACGACAGGATTGGCTACACCTTC.

For this clone: The same CDR3 can be traced to other DNA sequences in this sample. The chain employs TRBV5-1 and TRBJ2-3; 7 bases match TRBD2. Trimming took 2 bases from V and 0 from J; bases not matched to a gene: 0. CDR1 and CDR2 (germline): SGHRS, YFSETQ. CDR3 length equals 14 residues. Written as DNA, the CDR3 is TGCGCCAGCAGCTTAGCGGGGAGCACAGATACGCAGTATTTT. Translation: CASSLAGSTDTQYF.

A word on this clone: Other nucleotide sequences in the sample specify the same CDR3. The chain couples TRBV18 to TRBJ1-1; D gene unclear. Trimming took off 0 bases at V and 4 bases at J, with 12 bases between the two ends. Per the germline V gene, CDR1 is KGHSH and CDR2 is LQKENI. This CDR3 region has 15 residues. The CDR3 sequence: CASSPPQGWGTEAFF. DNA for the CDR3: TGTGCCAGCTCACCACCTCAAGGATGGGGCACTGAAGCTTTCTTT.

This rearrangement joins TRBV11-2 to TRBJ2-7; D call uncertain. The CDR3 consists of 16 residues. The V gene's germline CDR1 is SGHAT and CDR2 FQNNGV. Trimming stripped 0 bases from V and 0 bases from J, with 12 bases between. CDR3 in DNA: TGTGCCAGCAGCTTAGATAGGGTTGGCCGCTCCTACGAGCAGTACTTC. Its protein product is CASSLDRVGRSYEQYF.

V gene TRBV18 combines with J gene TRBJ1-2; D remains unclear. The V end was cut by 2 bases, the J end by 8 bases, with 9 bases between. Per germline, CDR1 KGHSH and CDR2 LQKENI. CDR3 size: 12 residues. The CDR3 DNA is TGTGCCAGCTCACCAGTTGCGAACGGCTACACCTTC. Its protein is CASSPVANGYTF.

This chain uses TRBV20-1 with TRBJ2-3; tentative D call: TRBD2 (5 bases). CDR3 length equals 11 residues. The germline V and J ends were trimmed by 7 bases and 4 bases, with 9 bases remaining between them. Germline lookup yields CDR1 DFQATT and CDR2 SNEGSKA (reference sequence). This CDR3 reads CSVGSADTQYF. The CDR3 bases are TGCAGTGTAGGTAGCGCAGATACGCAGTATTTT.

On this clone: The identical CDR3 is also encoded by other nucleotide sequences in the sample. V usage is TRBV18 and J usage is TRBJ1-1; the D is unclear. The germline V gene has CDR1 KGHSH and CDR2 LQKENI. V was clipped by 3 bases and J by 0 bases, with 5 bases between them. There are 13 residues in the CDR3. CDR3 sequence: CASSPLVNTEAFF. In DNA, the CDR3 is TGTGCCAGCTCACCTCTAGTGAACACTGAAGCTTTCTTT.

The rearrangement joins TRBV19 to TRBJ1-2, with unresolved D. Trimming shortened V by 3 bases and J by 0 bases, and 8 bases separated the two germline ends. Germline-derived CDR1 and CDR2 are LNHDA and SQIVND (reference sequence). This CDR3 contains 14 residues. Written as DNA, the CDR3 is TGTGCCAGTAGTATCAACAGAGCTAACTATGGCTACACCTTC. It codes for CASSINRANYGYTF.

The V and J genes are TRBV10-3 and TRBJ2-1, with D perhaps being TRBD1 or TRBD2 (5 bases each). V shed 0 bases and J shed 8 bases, with 14 bases lying between them. The germline CDR1 and CDR2 sequences are ENHRY and SYGVKD. This CDR3 is 15 amino acids long. CDR3 protein: CAISESWDRGDEQFF. CDR3 bases: TGTGCCATCAGTGAGTCCTGGGACCGTGGGGATGAGCAGTTCTTC.

The chain is built from TRBV28 and TRBJ2-5; D perhaps matches TRBD2 (6 bases). V was clipped by 3 bases and J by 0 bases, with 14 bases between them. Germline values: CDR1 MDHEN, CDR2 SYDVKM. The CDR3 covers 16 residues. CDR3 region: CASSLGGPMYQETQYF. The CDR3 bases are TGTGCCAGCAGTTTGGGAGGTCCCATGTACCAAGAGACCCAGTACTTC.

This clone was observed a single time. This chain joins TRBV2 and TRBJ2-1; D uncertain. The germline gives CDR1 SNHLY, CDR2 FYNNEI. Trimming took off 8 bases at V and 7 bases at J, with 15 bases between the two ends. The CDR3 length is 13 residues. CDR3 amino acids: CASVAVRGNEQFF. CDR3 in DNA: TGTGCCAGCGTGGCGGTAAGAGGTAATGAGCAGTTCTTC.

The chain links TRBV4-3 to TRBJ1-4; tentatively, D is TRBD1 (6 bases). The CDR3 spans 17 residues. Germline V gene data show CDR1 as LGHNA and CDR2 as YSLEER. V lost 1 base, J lost 0 bases, and 12 bases lay in between. The CDR3 DNA reads TGCGCCAGCAGCCAAGCTGGACAGTCTGCAACTAATGAAAAACTGTTTTTT. It codes for CASSQAGQSATNEKLFF.

Turning to this clone: The same CDR3 is also encoded by other DNA sequences in this sample. The genes are TRBV11-2 and TRBJ2-5; D ambiguous. Germline CDR1 reads SGHAT; CDR2 reads FQNNGV. The V end lost 5 bases, the J end lost 1 base, and 2 bases lay between the germline ends. This CDR3 has 11 residues. The CDR3 is CASSPQETQYF. The CDR3 region has the DNA TGTGCCAGCAGCCCCCAAGAGACCCAGTACTTC.

This chain connects TRBV9 to TRBJ2-3; no firm D call. The germline V gene has CDR1 SGDLS and CDR2 YYNGEE. The CDR3 totals 15 residues. V dropped 0 bases and J dropped 2 bases, with 10 bases sitting between them. The CDR3 nucleotides read TGTGCCAGCAGCGTAGCCTTAGGAGACACAGATACGCAGTATTTT. Protein: CASSVALGDTDTQYF.

This sequence joins TRBV4-2 and TRBJ1-4; a possible D gene is TRBD1 (5 bases). In germline, CDR1 is LGHNA, CDR2 YNFKEQ. Trimming took off 5 bases at V and 7 bases at J, with 5 bases between the two ends. The CDR3 consists of 11 residues. DNA of the CDR3: TGTGCCAGCAGCGGGGCTGAAAAACTGTTTTTT. Its translation: CASSGAEKLFF.

The chain employs TRBV18 and TRBJ1-3, with unresolved D. V gave up 5 bases and J gave up 0 bases, with 8 bases separating them. This CDR3 region has 14 residues. Germline values: CDR1 KGHSH, CDR2 LQKENI. The DNA of the CDR3 is TGTGCCAGCTCAGAGGCAAACTCTGGAAACACCATATATTTT. Protein product: CASSEANSGNTIYF.